This T cell receptor beta chain appears in the sequencing data of a study of cytomegalovirus exposure and HLA in healthy donors. This CDR3 has 14 residues. The V end lost 6 bases, the J end lost 10 bases, and 16 bases lay between the germline ends. From germline, CDR1 is SNHLY and CDR2 FYNNEI. This PCR relied on a set of 60 Vbeta primers and 13 Jbeta primers. The table came from immunoSEQ multiplex PCR; TCRdb's copy has only in-frame clones and leaves some out. In the table there are over 150,000 clones, 60% to 85% of which are singletons. The source of this sequence is a young man in good health and CMV-seropositive. The source material was PBMCs. The chain combines TRBV2 with TRBJ1-6; perhaps TRBD1 as D (5 bases). CDR3 nucleotides: TGTGCCAGCAGAGGTCGTAAAGGGGAATCACCCCTCCACTTT. This sequence encodes CASRGRKGESPLHF.